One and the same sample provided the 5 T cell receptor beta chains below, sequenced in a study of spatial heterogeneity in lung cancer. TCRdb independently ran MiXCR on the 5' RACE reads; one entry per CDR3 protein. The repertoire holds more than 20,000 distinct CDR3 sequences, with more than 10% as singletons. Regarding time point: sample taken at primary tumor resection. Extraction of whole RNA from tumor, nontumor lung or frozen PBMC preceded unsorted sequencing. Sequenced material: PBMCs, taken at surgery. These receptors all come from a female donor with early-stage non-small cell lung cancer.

CDR3 sequence (DNA): TGCAGTGCTAGAGATCGGACCAGTGGCGTGAATGAGCAGTTCTTC. As protein: CSARDRTSGVNEQFF. This chain joins TRBV20-1 and TRBJ2-1; D is ambiguous. The CDR3 has 15 amino acids. In germline, CDR1 is DFQATT, CDR2 SNEGSKA (reference sequence). V shed 0 bases and J shed 7 bases, with 16 bases lying between them.

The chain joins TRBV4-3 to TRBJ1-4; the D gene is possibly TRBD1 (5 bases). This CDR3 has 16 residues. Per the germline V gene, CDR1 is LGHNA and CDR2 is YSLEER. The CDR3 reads CNSSQVAGKGSEKLFF. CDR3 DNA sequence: TGCAACAGCAGCCAAGTCGCAGGGAAAGGTTCGGAAAAACTGTTTTTT.

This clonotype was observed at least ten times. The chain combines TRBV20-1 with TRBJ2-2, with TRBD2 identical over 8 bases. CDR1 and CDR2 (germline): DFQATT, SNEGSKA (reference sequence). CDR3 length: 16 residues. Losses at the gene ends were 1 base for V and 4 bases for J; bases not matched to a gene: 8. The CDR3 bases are TGCAGTGCTAGAGGGAAAGCGGGAGCTACCACCGGGGAGCTGTTTTTT. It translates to CSARGKAGATTGELFF.

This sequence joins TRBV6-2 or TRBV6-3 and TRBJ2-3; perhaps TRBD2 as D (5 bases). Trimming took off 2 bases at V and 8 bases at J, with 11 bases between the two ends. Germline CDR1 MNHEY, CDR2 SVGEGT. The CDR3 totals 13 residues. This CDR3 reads CASSYLGDSTQYF. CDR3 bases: TGTGCCAGCAGTTACCTGGGAGATTCTACGCAGTATTTT.

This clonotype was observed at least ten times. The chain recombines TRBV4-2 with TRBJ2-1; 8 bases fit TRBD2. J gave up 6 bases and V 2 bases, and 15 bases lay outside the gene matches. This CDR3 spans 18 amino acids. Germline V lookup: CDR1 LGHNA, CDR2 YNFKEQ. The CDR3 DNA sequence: TGTGCCAGCAGCCAAAGAATGGGACGGGGGGGTCTGCGCAATGAGCAGTTCTTC. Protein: CASSQRMGRGGLRNEQFF.